The 24 T cell receptor beta chains given below trace back to one sample, sequenced in a study of T cell responses to AZD1222 COVID-19 vaccine. The repertoire was sequenced with immunoSEQ multiplex PCR; TCRdb's copy has only in-frame clones and lacks some. The sample contains some 130,000 clones, roughly 93% of which appear only once. The sample consisted of peripheral blood, taken 28 days after the second AZD1222 dose. These receptors all come from an adult who received the AZD1222 COVID-19 vaccine.

This chain links TRBV2 with TRBJ2-5; D gene uncertain. This CDR3 comprises 14 residues. With 3 bases removed from V and 2 bases from J, the gap between germline ends came to 10 bases. The germline V gene has CDR1 SNHLY and CDR2 FYNNEI. Here the CDR3 reads CASSDQQYQETQYF. DNA for the CDR3: TGTGCCAGCAGTGATCAACAGTATCAAGAGACCCAGTACTTC.

The rearrangement joins TRBV5-1 to TRBJ2-2; TRBD1 aligns across 7 bases. This CDR3 is built from 15 residues. V shed 2 bases, J shed 0 bases, and the junction held 1 base outside the gene matches. The germline V gene encodes CDR1 SGHRS and CDR2 YFSETQ. The CDR3 DNA reads TGCGCCAGCAGCTTCCAGGGGGCGAACACCGGGGAGCTGTTTTTT. Translation gives CASSFQGANTGELFF.

This sequence joins TRBV10-3 and TRBJ1-4; D uncertain. Germline loops: CDR1 ENHRY, CDR2 SYGVKD. With 6 bases removed from V and 3 bases from J, the gap between germline ends came to 14 bases. The CDR3 contains 15 residues. The CDR3 region has the DNA TGTGCCATCAGACCTGGCCAGGCGTCTAATGAAAAACTGTTTTTT. As protein: CAIRPGQASNEKLFF.

The rearrangement links TRBV14 to TRBJ2-6; 8 nucleotides agree with TRBD1. Per germline, CDR1 SGHDN and CDR2 FVKESK. After removal of 4 bases from V and 1 base from J, the junction contained 0 bases not matched to a gene. The CDR3 runs to 15 residues. This chain's CDR3 is CASSRQGSGANVLTF. CDR3 sequence (DNA): TGTGCCAGCAGCCGACAGGGGTCTGGGGCCAACGTCCTGACTTTC.

V gene TRBV15 combines with J gene TRBJ2-1, with TRBD1 matching over 11 bases. This CDR3 contains 14 residues. With 6 bases clipped from V and 5 bases from J, the junction kept 3 bases outside the gene matches. Germline loops: CDR1 LNHNV, CDR2 YYDKDF (reference sequence). The CDR3 spells CATRDRGLNNEQFF. CDR3 DNA sequence: TGTGCCACCAGGGACAGGGGGCTTAACAATGAGCAGTTCTTC.

The chain links TRBV5-1 to TRBJ1-4; D not resolved. V was clipped by 0 bases and J by 8 bases, with 14 bases between them. Germline V lookup: CDR1 SGHRS, CDR2 YFSETQ. CDR3 length: 15 amino acids. For the CDR3, the DNA is TGCGCCAGCAGCTTGGAGGGAGGCTACGGGGAAAAACTGTTTTTT. It encodes CASSLEGGYGEKLFF.

The rearrangement uses TRBV27 and TRBJ2-3; D assignment may be TRBD1 or TRBD2 (6 bases each). This CDR3 region has 18 residues. The V end was cut by 5 bases, the J end by 5 bases, with 26 bases between. The germline gives CDR1 MNHEY, CDR2 SMNVEV (reference sequence). The CDR3 protein is CASSKEGDLAWGRDTQYF. The CDR3 nucleotides read TGTGCCAGCAGTAAAGAGGGGGACTTAGCGTGGGGGAGAGATACGCAGTATTTT.

The V call is TRBV28, the J call TRBJ1-6; unclear D gene. CDR3 size: 15 residues. CDR1 is MDHEN and CDR2 is SYDVKM in the germline V gene. Trimming cost V 2 bases and J 5 bases, with 10 bases left between them. The CDR3, as DNA: TGTGCCAGCAGTTTACGAGGGATCCATAATTCACCCCTCCACTTT. Its translation: CASSLRGIHNSPLHF.

V usage is TRBV5-1 and J usage is TRBJ1-4, with unresolved D. V lost 0 bases, J lost 0 bases, and 12 bases lay in between. There are 17 residues in the CDR3. Germline values: CDR1 SGHRS, CDR2 YFSETQ. DNA of the CDR3: TGCGCCAGCAGCTTGGACAGAAATTTTGCAACTAATGAAAAACTGTTTTTT. This gives the protein CASSLDRNFATNEKLFF.

The chain joins TRBV5-6 to TRBJ1-2; D uncertain. V lost 4 bases, J lost 0 bases, and 13 bases lay in between. Germline assignment: CDR1 SGHDT and CDR2 YYEEEE. The CDR3 sequence is 15 residues long. CDR3 DNA sequence: TGTGCCAGCAGCCTCCCGGAGCGGTCTAACTATGGCTACACCTTC. It yields the protein CASSLPERSNYGYTF.

V and J are TRBV5-1 and TRBJ1-1, with 8 bases identical to TRBD1. Losses at the gene ends were 1 base for V and 4 bases for J; bases not matched to a gene: 9. The length of the CDR3 is 16 residues. CDR1 and CDR2 from the germline V gene are SGHRS and YFSETQ. In DNA form, the CDR3 reads TGCGCCAGCAGCTTGCCCGGACAGGGCTTCGGCACTGAAGCTTTCTTT. Translated: CASSLPGQGFGTEAFF.

This clone was recorded once. V usage is TRBV9 and J usage is TRBJ1-2; possibly TRBD1 for D (6 bases). The V gene's germline CDR1 is SGDLS and CDR2 YYNGEE. Trimming shortened V by 0 bases and J by 4 bases, and 19 bases separated the two germline ends. This CDR3 is built from 17 residues. Here the CDR3 reads CASSVGPGTQNGYGYTF. CDR3 bases: TGTGCCAGCAGCGTAGGCCCGGGGACACAAAACGGCTATGGCTACACCTTC.

The chain has TRBV27 and TRBJ1-1; weak D call: TRBD1 (6 bases). Germline V gene lookup returns CDR1 MNHEY and CDR2 SMNVEV (reference sequence). The CDR3 runs to 14 residues. Trimming pared 5 bases from V and 5 bases from J, leaving 15 bases between. Here the CDR3 DNA reads TGTGCCAGCAGTCCAAAACCCGGGACAACTGAAGCTTTCTTT. Amino acids: CASSPKPGTTEAFF.

V and J are TRBV28 and TRBJ2-7; D perhaps matches TRBD1 (6 bases). The CDR3 has 15 amino acids. Trimming removed 3 bases from V and 2 bases from J, with 14 bases in between. Germline values: CDR1 MDHEN, CDR2 SYDVKM. For the CDR3, the DNA is TGTGCCAGCAGTTTGGTAGGGGGTGGTACCTACGAGCAGTACTTC. This translates into CASSLVGGGTYEQYF.

The rearrangement uses TRBV4-1 and TRBJ1-1, with D maybe TRBD1 (6 bases). Germline V CDR1 and CDR2: MGHRA, YSYEKL. The V and J ends lost 0 bases and 0 bases respectively, with 11 bases between them. The CDR3 is made up of 16 amino acids. In DNA, the CDR3 is TGCGCCAGCAGCCAAGAGGGGGGCAGGATGAACACTGAAGCTTTCTTT. As protein: CASSQEGGRMNTEAFF.

This rearrangement joins TRBV29-1 to TRBJ2-7; TRBD2 aligns across 12 bases. Losses at the gene ends were 5 bases for V and 6 bases for J; bases not matched to a gene: 8. The CDR3 has 14 amino acids. Looked up from germline, CDR1 is SQVTM and CDR2 is ANQGSEA. Here the CDR3 reads CSVRTSGKTGEQYF. The DNA of the CDR3 is TGCAGCGTTCGGACTAGCGGGAAGACGGGCGAGCAGTACTTC.

The V gene is TRBV10-3, the J gene TRBJ2-7; 12 bases are shared with TRBD2. The V gene end was trimmed by 2 bases and the J gene end by 4 bases; junction bases not matched to a gene: 6. The germline V gene has CDR1 ENHRY and CDR2 SYGVKD. This CDR3 is built from 16 residues. CDR3: CAISEMPSGRGYEQYF. CDR3 coding DNA: TGTGCCATCAGTGAGATGCCTAGCGGGAGGGGGTACGAGCAGTACTTC.

This clone was detected only once. The CDR3 nucleotides are TGTGCCAGCAGCGTAGGAGTACTACGACAGGGGGCGCCTGGGGCCAACGTCCTGACTTTC. Translating it yields CASSVGVLRQGAPGANVLTF. This chain connects TRBV9 to TRBJ2-6; TRBD1 matches 10 bases. J was trimmed by 2 bases and V by 0 bases; bases with no gene match: 11. Germline V gene sequence: CDR1 SGDLS, CDR2 YYNGEE. The CDR3 sequence is 20 residues long.

This clone appeared once. The chain links TRBV5-6 to TRBJ2-2; D is ambiguous. V shed 5 bases and J shed 0 bases, with 8 bases lying between them. The CDR3 covers 14 residues. Germline CDR1 reads SGHDT; CDR2 reads YYEEEE. The CDR3 nucleotides read TGTGCCAGCAGGGACGTAGCGAACACCGGGGAGCTGTTTTTT. As protein: CASRDVANTGELFF.

The chain carries TRBV30 and TRBJ2-7; possible D gene TRBD2, 7 bases. V gave up 1 base and J gave up 1 base, with 14 bases separating them. The germline V gene has CDR1 GTSNPN and CDR2 SVGIG (reference sequence). This CDR3 is 15 amino acids long. CDR3 sequence (DNA): TGTGCCTGGAGTGGAGGGGGGAGGGTGTCCTACGAGCAGTACTTC. This sequence encodes CAWSGGGRVSYEQYF.

The chain carries TRBV3-1 (or the pseudogene TRBV3-2) and TRBJ2-5; TRBD1 agrees at 11 bases. J was trimmed by 4 bases and V by 5 bases; bases with no gene match: 6. The CDR3 sequence is 15 residues long. CDR1 is LGHDT, CDR2 YNNKEL, per germline (reference sequence). The CDR3 DNA follows: TGTGCCAGCAGCAAAGGACAGGGGGCGGGAGAGACCCAGTACTTC. It translates to CASSKGQGAGETQYF.

The V and J genes are TRBV28 and TRBJ1-1; D perhaps matches TRBD1 (6 bases). Germline CDR1 MDHEN, CDR2 SYDVKM. The CDR3 totals 12 residues. Trimming took off 3 bases at V and 9 bases at J, with 11 bases between the two ends. The CDR3 DNA reads as TGTGCCAGCAGTTTGGTCCAGGGGCAAGCTTTCTTT. Translation gives CASSLVQGQAFF.

V gene TRBV6-5 combines with J gene TRBJ1-5, with a weak D call TRBD1 (5 bases). The CDR3 has 13 residues. Germline CDR1 MNHEY, CDR2 SVGAGI. V lost 5 bases, J lost 6 bases, and 11 bases lay in between. CDR3 nucleotides: TGTGCCAGCAGTCAGGGCTCGGTTCAGCCCCAGCATTTT. It specifies CASSQGSVQPQHF.

The V gene is TRBV2, the J gene TRBJ1-2; D unclear. CDR1 is SNHLY, CDR2 FYNNEI, per germline. V was cut by 3 bases and J by 1 base, with 12 bases left in between. CDR3 size: 15 residues. In DNA, the CDR3 is TGTGCCAGCAGTGAGGAAGGAGAATTTAACTATGGCTACACCTTC. Amino acids: CASSEEGEFNYGYTF. Filled out from reference TRBV2 and TRBJ1-2, the complete variable domain reads EPEVTQTPSHQVTQMGQEVILRCVPISNHLYFYWYRQILGQKVEFLVSFYNNEISEKSEIFDDQFSVERPDGSNFTLKIRSTKLEDSAMYFCASSEEGEFNYGYTFGSGTRLTVV.